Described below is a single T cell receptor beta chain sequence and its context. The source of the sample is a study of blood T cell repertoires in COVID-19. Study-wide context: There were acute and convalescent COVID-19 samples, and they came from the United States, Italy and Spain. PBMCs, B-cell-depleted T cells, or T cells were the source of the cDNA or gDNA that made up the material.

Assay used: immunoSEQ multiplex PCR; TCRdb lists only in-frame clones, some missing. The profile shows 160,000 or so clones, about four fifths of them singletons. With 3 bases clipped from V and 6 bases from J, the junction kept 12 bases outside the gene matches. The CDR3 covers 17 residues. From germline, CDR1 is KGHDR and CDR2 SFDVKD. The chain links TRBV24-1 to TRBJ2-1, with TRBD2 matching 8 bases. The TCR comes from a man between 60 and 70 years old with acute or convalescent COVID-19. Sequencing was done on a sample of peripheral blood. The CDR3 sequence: CATSDRGAGEGINEQFF. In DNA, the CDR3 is TGTGCCACCAGTGATCGGGGAGCGGGAGAAGGGATCAATGAGCAGTTCTTC.